This TCR beta chain was observed in a study of blood T cell repertoires in COVID-19. Study information: Sources were T cells, B-cell-depleted T cells, or PBMCs; the material itself was cDNA or gDNA.

TCRdb's copy holds only in-frame clones and misses some; the assay was immunoSEQ multiplex PCR. The sample holds around 140,000 clones; around 78% are singletons and the top ten take 1.9%. Trimming removed 5 bases at V and 5 bases at J, with 8 bases between. CDR1 is LNHDA, CDR2 SQIVND, per germline (reference sequence). This CDR3 spans 12 amino acids. V and J are TRBV19 and TRBJ2-3; perhaps TRBD2 as D (5 bases). Sequences were obtained from peripheral blood. The clonotype comes from a woman between 55 and 75 years old with acute or convalescent COVID-19. The CDR3 bases are TGTGCCAGTAGTGTAGGGAGAGATACGCAGTATTTT. Amino acid sequence: CASSVGRDTQYF.